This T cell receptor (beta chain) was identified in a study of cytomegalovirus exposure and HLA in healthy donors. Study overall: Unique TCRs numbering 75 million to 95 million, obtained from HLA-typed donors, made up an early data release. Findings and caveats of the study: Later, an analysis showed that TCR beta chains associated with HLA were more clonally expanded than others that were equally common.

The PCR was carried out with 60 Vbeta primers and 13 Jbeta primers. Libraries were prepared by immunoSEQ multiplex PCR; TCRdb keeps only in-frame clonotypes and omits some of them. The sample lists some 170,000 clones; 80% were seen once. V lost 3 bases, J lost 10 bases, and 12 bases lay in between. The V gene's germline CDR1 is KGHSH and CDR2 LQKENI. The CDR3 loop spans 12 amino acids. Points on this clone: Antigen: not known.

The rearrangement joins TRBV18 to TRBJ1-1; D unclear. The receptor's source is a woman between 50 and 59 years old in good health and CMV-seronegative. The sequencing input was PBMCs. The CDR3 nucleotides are TGTGCCAGCTCACCGGAGGGATATGGAGCTTTCTTT. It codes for CASSPEGYGAFF.